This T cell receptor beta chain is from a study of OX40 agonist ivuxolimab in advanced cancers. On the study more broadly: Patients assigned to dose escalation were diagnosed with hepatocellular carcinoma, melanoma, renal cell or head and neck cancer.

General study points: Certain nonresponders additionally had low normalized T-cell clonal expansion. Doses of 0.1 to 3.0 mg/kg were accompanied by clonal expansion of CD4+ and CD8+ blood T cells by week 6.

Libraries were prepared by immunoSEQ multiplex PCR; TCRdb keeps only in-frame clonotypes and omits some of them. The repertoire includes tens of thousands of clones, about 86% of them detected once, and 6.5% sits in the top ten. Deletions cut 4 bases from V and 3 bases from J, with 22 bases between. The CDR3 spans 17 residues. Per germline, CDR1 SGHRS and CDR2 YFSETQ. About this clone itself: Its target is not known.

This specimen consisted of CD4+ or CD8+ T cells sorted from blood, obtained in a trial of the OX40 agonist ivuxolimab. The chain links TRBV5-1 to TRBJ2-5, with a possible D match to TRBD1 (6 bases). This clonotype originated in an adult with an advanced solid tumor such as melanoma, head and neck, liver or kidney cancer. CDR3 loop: CASSRTAPGSREETQYF. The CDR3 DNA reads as TGCGCCAGCAGCCGGACAGCGCCGGGATCAAGGGAAGAGACCCAGTACTTC. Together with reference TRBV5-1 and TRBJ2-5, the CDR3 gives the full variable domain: KAGVTQTPRYLIKTRGQQVTLSCSPISGHRSVSWYQQTPGQGLQFLFEYFSETQRNKGNFPGRFSGRQFSNSRSEMNVSTLELGDSALYLCASSRTAPGSREETQYFGPGTRLLVL.